These T cell receptor beta chains were read from a single sample in a study of cytomegalovirus exposure and HLA in healthy donors. Clones were sequenced by immunoSEQ multiplex PCR, and TCRdb holds only the in-frame ones, with some missing. Recorded for this sample: around 75,000 clones. What was sequenced was PBMCs. The receptors come from a man aged 40-50 years in good health and CMV-seronegative. CDR3s include the opening cysteine and the closing phenylalanine or tryptophan. Fields, in order: V gene, J gene, CDR3 length, D gene, CDR3 protein, CDR3 DNA. D genes are given only for firm matches.

TRBV4-1	TRBJ2-1	19	TRBD2	CASSQNPGLAGSSYNEQFF	TGCGCCAGCAGCCAAAATCCGGGACTAGCGGGGAGCTCCTACAATGAGCAGTTCTTC
TRBV28	TRBJ1-2	15	TRBD1	CASSSQGGGRYGYTF	TGTGCCAGCAGTTCCCAGGGGGGCGGAAGGTATGGCTACACCTTC
TRBV5-4	TRBJ2-1	14	TRBD2	CASHGGGAGNEQFF	TGTGCCAGCCACGGCGGGGGGGCGGGCAATGAGCAGTTCTTC
TRBV30	TRBJ2-3	14	NA	CAWSWRELADTQYF	TGTGCCTGGAGTTGGAGGGAGCTAGCGGATACGCAGTATTTT
TRBV5-1	TRBJ1-4	14	TRBD1	CASSLTGGDEKLFF	TGCGCCAGCAGCTTGACAGGGGGCGATGAAAAACTGTTTTTT
TRBV14	TRBJ1-2	16	TRBD1	CASSHDPGQGYYGYTF	TGTGCCAGCAGCCACGACCCTGGACAGGGGTACTATGGCTACACCTTC
TRBV14	TRBJ2-7	13	NA	CASSLSSLTGKDF	TGTGCCAGCAGCCTCTCTTCCTTAACAGGGAAAGACTTC
TRBV7-2	TRBJ2-7	15	TRBD2	CASSSGLAYSYEQYF	TGTGCCAGCAGCTCGGGACTAGCCTACTCCTACGAGCAGTACTTC
TRBV4-1	TRBJ1-5	15	NA	CASRASFRDNQPQHF	TGCGCCAGCAGAGCGAGTTTCAGGGACAATCAGCCCCAGCATTTT
TRBV9	TRBJ2-7	14	NA	CASSVQGVPYEQYF	TGTGCCAGCAGCGTACAAGGGGTACCCTACGAGCAGTACTTC
TRBV18	TRBJ1-3	16	NA	CASSPQRASGGNTIYF	TGTGCCAGCTCACCACAGAGGGCATCGGGTGGAAACACCATATATTTT
TRBV2	TRBJ2-2	15	TRBD2	CASGGAGSNTGELFF	TGTGCCAGCGGGGGAGCGGGGTCGAACACCGGGGAGCTGTTTTTT
TRBV5-1	TRBJ1-1	14	NA	CASSSMGGNTEAFF	TGCGCCAGCAGCTCAATGGGGGGGAACACTGAAGCTTTCTTT
TRBV5-1	TRBJ2-3	14	NA	CASSGNGEEDTQYF	TGCGCCAGCAGCGGCAATGGGGAGGAAGATACGCAGTATTTT
TRBV7-2	TRBJ2-5	19	TRBD1	CASSLGLSRGHRYQETQYF	TGTGCCAGCAGCTTAGGGTTGTCCAGGGGGCACCGATACCAAGAGACCCAGTACTTC
TRBV2	TRBJ2-7	14	TRBD1	CASSEWDRGYEQYF	TGTGCCAGCAGTGAATGGGACAGGGGTTACGAGCAGTACTTC
TRBV18	TRBJ1-1	17	TRBD1	CASSPIEGAVGGTEAFF	TGTGCCAGCTCACCGATCGAGGGGGCGGTAGGGGGCACTGAAGCTTTCTTT
TRBV9	TRBJ2-6	15	NA	CASSVSHSGANVLTF	TGTGCCAGCAGCGTATCCCACTCTGGGGCCAACGTCCTGACTTTC
TRBV9	TRBJ1-2	14	TRBD1	CASSVEGGAVGYTF	TGTGCCAGCAGCGTAGAAGGGGGCGCGGTTGGCTACACCTTC
TRBV18	TRBJ2-3	14	NA	CASSPDSGTDTQYF	TGTGCCAGCTCACCTGATAGCGGCACAGATACGCAGTATTTT
TRBV29-1	TRBJ1-1	14	TRBD1	CSVDPQGQNTEAFF	TGCAGCGTTGACCCACAGGGGCAGAACACTGAAGCTTTCTTT
TRBV2	TRBJ1-6	14	NA	CASIGGLPGSPLHF	TGTGCCAGCATCGGAGGCTTGCCCGGTTCACCCCTCCACTTT
TRBV10-1	TRBJ2-2	13	NA	CASSGTNTGELFF	TGCGCCAGCAGTGGTACGAACACCGGGGAGCTGTTTTTT
TRBV5-1	TRBJ2-5	13	NA	CASSLVSEETQYF	TGCGCCAGCAGCTTGGTCAGTGAAGAGACCCAGTACTTC
TRBV5-8	TRBJ1-2	14	TRBD1	CASDFPDRNYGYTF	TGTGCCAGCGACTTCCCGGACAGGAACTATGGCTACACCTTC
TRBV5-1	TRBJ2-7	13	NA	CASSLGVAGEQYF	TGCGCCAGCAGCTTGGGGGTAGCTGGCGAGCAGTACTTC
TRBV9	TRBJ2-5	15	TRBD2	CASSYSTSGQETQYF	TGTGCCAGCAGCTACTCGACTAGCGGCCAAGAGACCCAGTACTTC
TRBV29-1	TRBJ1-1	15	TRBD1	CSVEKGQVMNTEAFF	TGCAGCGTTGAAAAAGGACAGGTTATGAACACTGAAGCTTTCTTT
TRBV6-6	TRBJ1-2	14	NA	CAGSPGLPNYGYTF	TGTGCCGGATCCCCAGGCCTACCGAACTATGGCTACACCTTC
TRBV6-5	TRBJ2-7	12	NA	CASSRHSYEQYF	TGTGCCAGCAGCCGACATAGCTACGAGCAGTACTTC